The rows below give T cell receptor beta chains drawn from one sample of a study of PD-1 blockade in classical Hodgkin lymphoma. The method was immunoSEQ multiplex PCR; TCRdb's version includes in-frame clones alone and lacks a portion of them. The sample holds some 96,000 clones, over 70% seen once. The source material was peripheral blood mononuclear cells (PBMCs), sampled at baseline. The receptors were sampled from a human donor with classical Hodgkin lymphoma. Both conserved end residues are part of each CDR3. A D gene is named only where the DNA matches it firmly. The size of a clone is reported for some rows only, either as once, few or many, or as a class for expanded clones.

>TRBJ2-3|.|TRBD2|TRBV10-3
TGTGCCATCAAAGACTATGCTAGCGGAACCACAGATACGCAGTATTTT
CAIKDYASGTTDTQYF
>TRBJ1-1|.|.|TRBV18
TGTGCCAGCTCAAGGACCGTGAACACTGAAGCTTTCTTT
CASSRTVNTEAFF
>TRBJ1-1|.|TRBD1|TRBV18
TGTGCCAGCTCAGAGGACAGGGCTACTGAAGCTTTCTTT
CASSEDRATEAFF
>TRBJ1-4|.|.|TRBV6-6
TGTGCCAGCAGTTTCCTAGGGACGGCTAATGAAAAACTGTTTTTT
CASSFLGTANEKLFF
>TRBJ1-1|.|TRBD1|TRBV11-2
TGTGCCAGCAGCTTAGCGGCAGGGGGCTTTACTGAAGCTTTCTTT
CASSLAAGGFTEAFF
>TRBJ1-1|.|TRBD1|TRBV10-3
TGTGCCGCAAGTCCCGGGACAGGGGAAGCTTTCTTT
CAASPGTGEAFF
>TRBJ2-7|.|.|TRBV11-2
TGTGCCAGCAGCTTAGAAGCCCTTAACCTCTACGAGCAGTACTTC
CASSLEALNLYEQYF
>TRBJ2-6|.|.|TRBV2
TGTGCCAGCAGTGTGGGGGGGCGGTCTGGGGCCAACGTCCTGACTTTC
CASSVGGRSGANVLTF
>TRBJ2-2|.|TRBD2|TRBV9
TGTGCCAGCGGTCCGCGGGAGGGGAAAGGGGAGCTGTTTTTT
CASGPREGKGELFF
>TRBJ2-5|.|TRBD2|TRBV9
TGTGCCAGCAGCGTAGGCCCGGGACTAGTTGGCCAAGAGACCCAGTACTTC
CASSVGPGLVGQETQYF
>TRBJ1-1|few|TRBD1|TRBV14
TGTGCCAGCAGCCAACAACAGGGGCTGGTAAACACTGAAGCTTTCTTT
CASSQQQGLVNTEAFF
>TRBJ2-2|.|.|TRBV6-5
TGTGCCAGCAGTCCCCCCCAGTCCGGGGAGCTGTTTTTT
CASSPPQSGELFF
>TRBJ2-5|few|.|TRBV29-1
TGCAGCGGCTTTTTGGAGACCCAGTACTTC
CSGFLETQYF
>TRBJ2-2|.|TRBD2|TRBV11-2
TGTGCCAGCAGCCTACTTGCGGGAGGAAGCACCGGGGAGCTGTTTTTT
CASSLLAGGSTGELFF
>TRBJ2-7|once|.|TRBV7-9
TGTGCCAGCAGCTTAGAGGGTATCGGGACCCGAAACGAGCAGTACTTC
CASSLEGIGTRNEQYF
>TRBJ2-1|many|.|TRBV19
TGTGCCAGCTCCTTAGCGGCCCCTCCCAATGAGCAGTTCTTC
CASSLAAPPNEQFF
>TRBJ1-1|few|.|TRBV13
TGTGCCAGCAGCTTCAACTTAAGATACACTGAAGCTTTCTTT
CASSFNLRYTEAFF
>TRBJ2-2|.|.|TRBV28
TGTGCCAGCAGTCAACAGAACACCGGGGAGCTGTTTTTT
CASSQQNTGELFF
>TRBJ1-6|.|.|TRBV5-6
TGTGCCAGCAGCTTGGAAAGCTACTATAATTCACCCCTCCACTTT
CASSLESYYNSPLHF
>TRBJ2-3|.|.|TRBV5-1
TGCGCCAGCAGCTTGGGTGGGACCACAGATACGCAGTATTTT
CASSLGGTTDTQYF
>TRBJ2-5|.|TRBD1|TRBV19
TGTGCCAGTAGTGACACCGGGACAGAAGAGACCCAGTACTTC
CASSDTGTEETQYF
>TRBJ2-4|.|.|TRBV6-4
TGTGCCAGCAGCGCCCCCAGGGGACTTCGACGGAATAAAAACATTCAGTACTTC
CASSAPRGLRRNKNIQYF
>TRBJ2-1|once|.|TRBV5-1
TGCGCCAGCAGCTTCACTGTTGGGGACAATGAGCAGTTCTTC
CASSFTVGDNEQFF
>TRBJ2-2|few|TRBD2|TRBV6-1
TGTGCCAGCAGCCTAGCGGGGTTAAACACCGGGGAGCTGTTTTTT
CASSLAGLNTGELFF
>TRBJ1-5|once|TRBD1|TRBV28
TGTGCCAGCAGGGAGGGACAGTCTTACAACCAGCCCCAGCATTTT
CASREGQSYNQPQHF
>TRBJ2-3|once|.|TRBV7-5
TGTGTCAGAAGGACCAGCGGGAGTCCCACCCCACGCACAGATACGCAGTATTTT
CVRRTSGSPTPRTDTQYF
>TRBJ2-7|.|.|TRBV10-3
TGTGCCATCAGTGAGTGGGGGCGGGGGCCGACCACCTACGAGCAGTACTTC
CAISEWGRGPTTYEQYF
>TRBJ1-1|.|.|TRBV19
TGTGCCAGTAGTATAGATCTAAGGATCTCGGAAGCTTTCTTT
CASSIDLRISEAFF
>TRBJ2-5|.|.|TRBV5-4
TGTGCCAGCAGGGGCTTGGAGCTGGGACGATCGGAGACCCAGTACTTC
CASRGLELGRSETQYF
>TRBJ2-1|.|.|TRBV4-3
TGCGCCAGCAGCCGTCACAGGAGTTACAATGAGCAGTTCTTC
CASSRHRSYNEQFF